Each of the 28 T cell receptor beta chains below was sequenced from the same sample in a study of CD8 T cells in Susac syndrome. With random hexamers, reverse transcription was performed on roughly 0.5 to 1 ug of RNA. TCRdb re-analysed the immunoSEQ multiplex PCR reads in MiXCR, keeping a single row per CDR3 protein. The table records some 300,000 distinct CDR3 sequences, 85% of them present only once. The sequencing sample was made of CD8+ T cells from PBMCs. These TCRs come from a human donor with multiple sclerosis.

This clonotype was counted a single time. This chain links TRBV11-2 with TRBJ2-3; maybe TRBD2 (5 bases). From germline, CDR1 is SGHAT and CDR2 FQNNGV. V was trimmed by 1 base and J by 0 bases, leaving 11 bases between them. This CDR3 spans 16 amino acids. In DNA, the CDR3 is TGTGCCAGCAGCTTAGGCCTAGCTGTTAGCACAGATACGCAGTATTTT. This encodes CASSLGLAVSTDTQYF.

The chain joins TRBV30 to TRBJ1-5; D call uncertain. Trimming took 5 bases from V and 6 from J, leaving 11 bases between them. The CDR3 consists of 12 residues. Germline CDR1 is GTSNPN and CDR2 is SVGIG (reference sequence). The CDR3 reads CAWAGHGQPQHF. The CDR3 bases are TGTGCCTGGGCCGGGCATGGTCAGCCCCAGCATTTT.

CDR3 coding DNA: TGCAGCGTGGCAGGACAGGCCGGGGAGCTGTTTTTT. Translating gives CSVAGQAGELFF. This rearrangement joins TRBV29-1 to TRBJ2-2; TRBD1 aligns across 7 bases. CDR3 length equals 12 residues. CDR1 and CDR2 (germline): SQVTM, ANQGSEA. V was pared by 6 bases and J by 6 bases, with 4 bases of the junction left unmatched.

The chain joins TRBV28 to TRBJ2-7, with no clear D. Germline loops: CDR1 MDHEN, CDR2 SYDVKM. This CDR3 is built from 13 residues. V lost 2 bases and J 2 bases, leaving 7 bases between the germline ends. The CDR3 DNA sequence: TGTGCCAGCAGTTTAGCCGCGGCCTACGAGCAGTACTTC. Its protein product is CASSLAAAYEQYF.

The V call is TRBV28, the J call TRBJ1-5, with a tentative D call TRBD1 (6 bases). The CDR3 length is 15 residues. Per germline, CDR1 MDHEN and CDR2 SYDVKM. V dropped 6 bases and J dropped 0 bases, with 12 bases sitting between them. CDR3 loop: CASRTGWTSNQPQHF. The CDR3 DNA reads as TGTGCCAGCAGGACAGGATGGACTAGCAATCAGCCCCAGCATTTT.

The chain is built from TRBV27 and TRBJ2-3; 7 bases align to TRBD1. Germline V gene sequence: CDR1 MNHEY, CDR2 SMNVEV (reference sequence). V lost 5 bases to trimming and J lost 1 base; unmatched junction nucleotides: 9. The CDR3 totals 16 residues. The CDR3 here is CASSLRQGGGTDTQYF. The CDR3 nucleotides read TGTGCCAGCAGTCTCCGACAGGGTGGTGGCACAGATACGCAGTATTTT.

The CDR3 sequence: CASSLGQPNYGYTF. CDR3 in DNA: TGTGCCAGCAGCTTAGGACAGCCTAACTATGGCTACACCTTC. The chain has TRBV7-9 and TRBJ1-2; maybe TRBD1 (5 bases). Germline V gene lookup returns CDR1 SEHNR and CDR2 FQNEAQ (reference sequence). This CDR3 spans 14 amino acids. The germline V and J ends were trimmed by 1 base and 0 bases, with 6 bases remaining between them.

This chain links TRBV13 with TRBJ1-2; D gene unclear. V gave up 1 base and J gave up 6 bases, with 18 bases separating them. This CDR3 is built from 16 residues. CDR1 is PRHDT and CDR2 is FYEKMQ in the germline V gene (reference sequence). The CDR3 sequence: CASSLEVGGPFDGYTF. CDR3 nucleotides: TGTGCCAGCAGCTTAGAGGTGGGCGGCCCGTTCGATGGCTACACCTTC.

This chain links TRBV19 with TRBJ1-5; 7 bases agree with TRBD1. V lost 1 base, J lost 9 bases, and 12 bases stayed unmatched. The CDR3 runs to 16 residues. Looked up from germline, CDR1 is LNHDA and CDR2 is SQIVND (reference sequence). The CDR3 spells CASSIGGTAALTPQHF. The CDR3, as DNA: TGTGCCAGTAGTATAGGAGGGACAGCTGCCCTGACGCCCCAGCATTTT.

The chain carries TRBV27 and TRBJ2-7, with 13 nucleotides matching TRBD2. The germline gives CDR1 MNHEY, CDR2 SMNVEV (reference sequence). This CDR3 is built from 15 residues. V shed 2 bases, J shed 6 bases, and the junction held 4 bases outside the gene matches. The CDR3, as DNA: TGTGCCAGCAGTTTAGGACTAGCGGGAGCCCGCGAGCAGTACTTC. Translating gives CASSLGLAGAREQYF.

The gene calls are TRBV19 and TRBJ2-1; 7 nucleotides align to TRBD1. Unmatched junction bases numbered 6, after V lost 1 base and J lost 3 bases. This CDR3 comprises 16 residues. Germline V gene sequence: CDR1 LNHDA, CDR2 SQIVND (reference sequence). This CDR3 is CASSIGYQGVYNEQFF. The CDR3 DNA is TGTGCCAGTAGTATAGGGTACCAGGGGGTCTACAATGAGCAGTTCTTC. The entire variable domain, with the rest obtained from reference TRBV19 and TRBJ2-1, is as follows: DGGITQSPKYLFRKEGQNVTLSCEQNLNHDAMYWYRQDPGQGLRLIYYSQIVNDFQKGDIAEGYSVSREKKESFPLTVTSAQKNPTAFYLCASSIGYQGVYNEQFFGPGTRLTVL.

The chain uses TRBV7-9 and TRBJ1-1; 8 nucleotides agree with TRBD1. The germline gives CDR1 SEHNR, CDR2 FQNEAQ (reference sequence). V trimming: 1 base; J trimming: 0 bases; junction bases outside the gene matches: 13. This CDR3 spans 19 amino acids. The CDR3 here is CASSLGEEQGGPLNTEAFF. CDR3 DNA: TGTGCCAGCAGCTTAGGGGAGGAACAGGGGGGCCCGCTGAACACTGAAGCTTTCTTT.

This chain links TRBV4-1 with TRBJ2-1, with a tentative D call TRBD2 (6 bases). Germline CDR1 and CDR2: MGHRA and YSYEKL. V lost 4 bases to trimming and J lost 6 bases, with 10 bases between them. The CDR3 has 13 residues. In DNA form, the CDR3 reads TGCGCCAGCAGCCCTTCCGGGGGCAATGAGCAGTTCTTC. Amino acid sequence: CASSPSGGNEQFF.

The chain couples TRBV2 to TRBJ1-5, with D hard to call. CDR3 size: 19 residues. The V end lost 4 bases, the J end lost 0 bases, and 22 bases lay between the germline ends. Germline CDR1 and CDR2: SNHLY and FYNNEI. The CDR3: CASSVPRAIEGSSNQPQHF. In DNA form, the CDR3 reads TGTGCCAGCAGTGTTCCCCGCGCTATAGAAGGCAGTAGCAATCAGCCCCAGCATTTT.

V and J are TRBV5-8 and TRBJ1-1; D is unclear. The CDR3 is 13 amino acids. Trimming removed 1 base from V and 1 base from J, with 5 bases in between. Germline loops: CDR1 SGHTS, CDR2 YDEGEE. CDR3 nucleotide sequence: TGTGCCAGCAGCTTGTCAGAGAACACTGAAGCTTTCTTT. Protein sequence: CASSLSENTEAFF.

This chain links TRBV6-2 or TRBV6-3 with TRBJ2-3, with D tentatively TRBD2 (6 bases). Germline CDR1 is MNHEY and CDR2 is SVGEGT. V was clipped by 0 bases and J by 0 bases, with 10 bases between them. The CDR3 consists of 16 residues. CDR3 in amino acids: CASSYSVGTSTDTQYF. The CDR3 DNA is TGTGCCAGCAGTTACTCGGTCGGGACTAGCACAGATACGCAGTATTTT.

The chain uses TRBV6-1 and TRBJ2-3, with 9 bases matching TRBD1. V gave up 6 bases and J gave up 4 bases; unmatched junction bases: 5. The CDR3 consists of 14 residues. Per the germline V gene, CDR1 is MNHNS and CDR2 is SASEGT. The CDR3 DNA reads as TGTGCCAGCAGGTGGACAGGGGCATCAGATACGCAGTATTTT. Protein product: CASRWTGASDTQYF.

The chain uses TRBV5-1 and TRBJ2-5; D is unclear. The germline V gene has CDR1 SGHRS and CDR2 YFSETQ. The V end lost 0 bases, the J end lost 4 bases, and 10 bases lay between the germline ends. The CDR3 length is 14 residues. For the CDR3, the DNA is TGCGCCAGCAGCTTGGTTGGGGTAAGAGAGACCCAGTACTTC. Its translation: CASSLVGVRETQYF.

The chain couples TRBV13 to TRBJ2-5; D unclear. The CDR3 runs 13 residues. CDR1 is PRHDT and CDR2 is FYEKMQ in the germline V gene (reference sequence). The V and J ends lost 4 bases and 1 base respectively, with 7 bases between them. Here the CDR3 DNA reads TGTGCCAGCAGCTCGGACGTCCAAGAGACCCAGTACTTC. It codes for CASSSDVQETQYF. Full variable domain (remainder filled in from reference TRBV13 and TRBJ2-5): AAGVIQSPRHLIKEKRETATLKCYPIPRHDTVYWYQQGPGQDPQFLISFYEKMQSDKGSIPDRFSAQQFSDYHSELNMSSLELGDSALYFCASSSDVQETQYFGPGTRLLVL.

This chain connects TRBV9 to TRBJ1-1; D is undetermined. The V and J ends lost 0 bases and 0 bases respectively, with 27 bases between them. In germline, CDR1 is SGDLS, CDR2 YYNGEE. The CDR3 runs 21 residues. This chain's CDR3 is CASSVATGGYGETVMNTEAFF. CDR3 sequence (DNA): TGTGCCAGCAGCGTAGCTACTGGAGGCTACGGGGAGACGGTGATGAACACTGAAGCTTTCTTT.

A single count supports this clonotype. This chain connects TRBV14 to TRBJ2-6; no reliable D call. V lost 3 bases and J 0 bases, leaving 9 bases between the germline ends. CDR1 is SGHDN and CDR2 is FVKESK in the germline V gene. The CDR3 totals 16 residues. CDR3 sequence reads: CASSQAEVSGANVLTF. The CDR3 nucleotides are TGTGCCAGCAGCCAGGCAGAGGTCTCTGGGGCCAACGTCCTGACTTTC.

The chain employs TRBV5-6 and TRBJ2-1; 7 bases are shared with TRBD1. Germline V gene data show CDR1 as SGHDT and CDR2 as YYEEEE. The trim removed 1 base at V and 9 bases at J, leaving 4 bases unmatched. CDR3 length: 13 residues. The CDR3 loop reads CASSLTGVGEQFF. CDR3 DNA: TGTGCCAGCAGCTTGACAGGGGTAGGTGAGCAGTTCTTC.

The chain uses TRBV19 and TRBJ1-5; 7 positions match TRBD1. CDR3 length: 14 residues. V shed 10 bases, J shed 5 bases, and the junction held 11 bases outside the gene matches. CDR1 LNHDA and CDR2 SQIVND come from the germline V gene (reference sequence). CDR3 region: CATTRDSEYQPQHF. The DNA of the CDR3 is TGTGCCACCACCCGGGACAGCGAATATCAGCCCCAGCATTTT.

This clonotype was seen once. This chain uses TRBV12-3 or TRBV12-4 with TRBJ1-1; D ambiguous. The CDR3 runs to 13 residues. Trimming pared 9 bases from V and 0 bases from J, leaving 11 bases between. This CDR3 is CASVMEMNTEAFF. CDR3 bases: TGTGCCAGTGTAATGGAGATGAACACTGAAGCTTTCTTT.

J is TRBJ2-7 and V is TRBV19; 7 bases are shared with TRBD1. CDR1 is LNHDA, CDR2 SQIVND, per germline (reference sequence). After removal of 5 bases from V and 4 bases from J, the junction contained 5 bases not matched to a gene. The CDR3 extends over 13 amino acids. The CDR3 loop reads CASSARQGYEQYF. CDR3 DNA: TGTGCCAGTAGTGCCCGACAGGGATACGAGCAGTACTTC.

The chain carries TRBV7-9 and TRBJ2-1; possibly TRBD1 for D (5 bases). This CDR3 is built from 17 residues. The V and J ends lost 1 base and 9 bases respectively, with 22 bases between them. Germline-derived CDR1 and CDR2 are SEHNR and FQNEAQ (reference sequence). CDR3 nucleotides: TGTGCCAGCAGCTTAGTTTCAAATTGGGGTAGGGGATTTGAGCAGTTCTTC. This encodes CASSLVSNWGRGFEQFF.

CDR3 DNA: TGTCCCTCCCACCGAGGCCCTTGCACAGATACGCAGTATTTT. Protein: CPSHRGPCTDTQYF. This chain links TRBV27 with TRBJ2-3; D remains unclear. The CDR3 runs to 14 residues. Germline CDR1 and CDR2: MNHEY and SMNVEV (reference sequence).

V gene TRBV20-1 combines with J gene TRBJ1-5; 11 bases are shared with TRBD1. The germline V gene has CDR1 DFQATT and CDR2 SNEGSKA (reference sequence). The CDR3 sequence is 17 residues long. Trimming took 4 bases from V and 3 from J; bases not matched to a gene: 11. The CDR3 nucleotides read TGCAGTGCTAAAGCACCGGGGACAGGGGGTTTCAATCAGCCCCAGCATTTT. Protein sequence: CSAKAPGTGGFNQPQHF.